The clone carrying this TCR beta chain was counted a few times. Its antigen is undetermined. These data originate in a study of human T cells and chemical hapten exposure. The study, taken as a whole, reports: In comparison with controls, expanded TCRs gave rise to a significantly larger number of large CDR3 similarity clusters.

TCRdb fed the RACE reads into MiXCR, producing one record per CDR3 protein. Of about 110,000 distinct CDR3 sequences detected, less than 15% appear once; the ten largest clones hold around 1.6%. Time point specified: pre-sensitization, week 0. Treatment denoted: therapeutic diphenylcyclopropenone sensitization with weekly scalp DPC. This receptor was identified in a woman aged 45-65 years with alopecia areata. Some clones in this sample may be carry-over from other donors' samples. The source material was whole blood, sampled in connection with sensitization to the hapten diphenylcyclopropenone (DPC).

CDR3: CASSYEENQPQHF. CDR3 sequence (DNA): TGTGCCAGCAGTTACGAGGAGAATCAGCCCCAGCATTTT. The J gene is TRBJ1-5, the V gene TRBV6-5; D gene ambiguous. V was shortened by 2 bases and J by 4 bases, with 6 bases between the two germline ends. The CDR3 is 13 amino acids. Germline lookup yields CDR1 MNHEY and CDR2 SVGAGI.